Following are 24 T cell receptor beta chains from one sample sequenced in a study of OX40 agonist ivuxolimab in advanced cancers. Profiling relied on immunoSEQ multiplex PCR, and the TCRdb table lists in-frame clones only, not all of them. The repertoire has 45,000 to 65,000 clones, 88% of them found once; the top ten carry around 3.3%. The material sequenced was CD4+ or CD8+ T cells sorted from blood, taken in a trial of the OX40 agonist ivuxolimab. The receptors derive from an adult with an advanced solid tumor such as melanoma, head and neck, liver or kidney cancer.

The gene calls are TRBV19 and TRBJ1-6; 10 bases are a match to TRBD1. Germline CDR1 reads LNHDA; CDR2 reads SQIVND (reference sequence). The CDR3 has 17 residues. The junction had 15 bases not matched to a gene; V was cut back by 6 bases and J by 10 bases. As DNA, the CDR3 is TGTGCCAGTAGCCCGGGACAGGGGAGGCAATTTTGGTCACCCCTCCACTTT. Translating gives CASSPGQGRQFWSPLHF.

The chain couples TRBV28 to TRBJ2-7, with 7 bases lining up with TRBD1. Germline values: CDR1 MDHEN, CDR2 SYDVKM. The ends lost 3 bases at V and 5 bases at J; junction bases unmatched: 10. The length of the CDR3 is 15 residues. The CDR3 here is CASSLPTGSIHEQYF. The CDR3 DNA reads TGTGCCAGCAGTTTGCCGACAGGGAGCATCCACGAGCAGTACTTC.

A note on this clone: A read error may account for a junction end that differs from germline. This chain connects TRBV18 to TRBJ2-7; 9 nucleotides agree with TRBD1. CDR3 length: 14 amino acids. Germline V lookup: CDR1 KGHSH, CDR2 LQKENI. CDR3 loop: CASSPGTGTYERYF. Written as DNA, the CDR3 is TGTGCCAGCTCACCGGGGACAGGGACCTACGAGCGGTACTTC.

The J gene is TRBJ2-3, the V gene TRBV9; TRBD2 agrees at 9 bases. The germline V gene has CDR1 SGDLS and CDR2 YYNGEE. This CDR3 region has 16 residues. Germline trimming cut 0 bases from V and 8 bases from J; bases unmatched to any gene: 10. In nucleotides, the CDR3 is TGTGCCAGCAGCGTAGTTCCTAGCGGGGTGATTGGTACGCAGTATTTT. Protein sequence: CASSVVPSGVIGTQYF.

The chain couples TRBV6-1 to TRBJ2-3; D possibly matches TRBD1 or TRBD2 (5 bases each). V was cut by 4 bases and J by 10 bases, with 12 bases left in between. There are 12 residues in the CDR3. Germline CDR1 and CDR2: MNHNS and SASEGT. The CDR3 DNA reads TGTGCCAGCAGTGCGGATAGGGACCCGCAGTATTTT. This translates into CASSADRDPQYF.

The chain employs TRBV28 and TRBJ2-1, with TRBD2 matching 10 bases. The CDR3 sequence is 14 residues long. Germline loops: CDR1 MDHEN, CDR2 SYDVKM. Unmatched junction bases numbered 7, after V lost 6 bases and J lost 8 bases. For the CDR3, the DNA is TGTGCCAGCAGGTTAGCGGGAGGAACCGATGAGCAGTTCTTC. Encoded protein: CASRLAGGTDEQFF.

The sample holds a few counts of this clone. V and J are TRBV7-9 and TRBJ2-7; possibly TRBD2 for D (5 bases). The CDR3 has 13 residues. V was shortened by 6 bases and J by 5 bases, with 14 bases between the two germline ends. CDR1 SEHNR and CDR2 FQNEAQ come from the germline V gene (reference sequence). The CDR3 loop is CASRILGRNEQYF. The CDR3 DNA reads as TGTGCCAGCAGGATACTAGGAAGGAACGAGCAGTACTTC.

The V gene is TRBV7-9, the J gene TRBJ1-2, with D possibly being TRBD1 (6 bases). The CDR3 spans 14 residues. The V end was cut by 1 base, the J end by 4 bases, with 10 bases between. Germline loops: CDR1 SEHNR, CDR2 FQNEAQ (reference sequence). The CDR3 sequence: CASSLEGQLYGYTF. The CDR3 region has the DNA TGTGCCAGCAGCTTAGAGGGACAACTCTATGGCTACACCTTC.

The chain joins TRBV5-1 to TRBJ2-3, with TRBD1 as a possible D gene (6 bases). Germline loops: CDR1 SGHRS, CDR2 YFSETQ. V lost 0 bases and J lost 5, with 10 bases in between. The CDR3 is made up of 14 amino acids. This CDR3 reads CASSLGGRIDTQYF. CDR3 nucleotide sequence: TGCGCCAGCAGCTTGGGGGGGCGAATAGATACGCAGTATTTT. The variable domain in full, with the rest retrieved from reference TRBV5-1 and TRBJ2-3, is KAGVTQTPRYLIKTRGQQVTLSCSPISGHRSVSWYQQTPGQGLQFLFEYFSETQRNKGNFPGRFSGRQFSNSRSEMNVSTLELGDSALYLCASSLGGRIDTQYFGPGTRLTVL.

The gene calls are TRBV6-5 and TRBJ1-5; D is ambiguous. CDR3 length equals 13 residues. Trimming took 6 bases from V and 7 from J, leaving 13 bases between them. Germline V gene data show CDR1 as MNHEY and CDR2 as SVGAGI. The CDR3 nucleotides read TGTGCCAGCAGCATGAAGGTTATCCAGCCCCAGCATTTT. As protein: CASSMKVIQPQHF.

In nucleotides, the CDR3 is TGTGCCATCACCCTCGGACAGAACTATGGCTACACCTTC. The encoded protein is CAITLGQNYGYTF. The chain has TRBV10-3 and TRBJ1-2, with a possible D match to TRBD1 (6 bases). With 7 bases removed from V and 2 bases from J, the gap between germline ends came to 11 bases. CDR3 length equals 13 residues. Germline CDR1 ENHRY, CDR2 SYGVKD.

CDR3 amino acids: CASQLATNEKLFF. CDR3 bases: TGTGCCAGCCAACTTGCAACTAATGAAAAACTGTTTTTT. V and J are TRBV7-3 and TRBJ1-4; D uncertain. Germline values: CDR1 SGHTA, CDR2 FQGTGA. This CDR3 is 13 amino acids long. The ends were cut back, 8 bases at V and 0 bases at J, with 7 bases in the middle. Filled out from reference TRBV7-3 and TRBJ1-4, the complete variable domain reads GAGVSQTPSNKVTEKGKYVELRCDPISGHTALYWYRQSLGQGPEFLIYFQGTGAADDSGLPNDRFFAVRPEGSVSTLKIQRTERGDSAVYLCASQLATNEKLFFGSGTQLSVL.

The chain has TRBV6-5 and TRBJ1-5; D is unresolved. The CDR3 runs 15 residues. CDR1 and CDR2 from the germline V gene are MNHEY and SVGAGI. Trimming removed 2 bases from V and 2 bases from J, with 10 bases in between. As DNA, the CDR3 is TGTGCCAGCAGTTACAATGACCGAGGCAATCAGCCCCAGCATTTT. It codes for CASSYNDRGNQPQHF.

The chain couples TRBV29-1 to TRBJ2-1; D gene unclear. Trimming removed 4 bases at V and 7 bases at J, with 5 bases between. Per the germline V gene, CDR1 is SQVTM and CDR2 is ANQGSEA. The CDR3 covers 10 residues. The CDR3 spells CSVGGNEQFF. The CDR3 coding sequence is TGCAGCGTTGGTGGAAATGAGCAGTTCTTC.

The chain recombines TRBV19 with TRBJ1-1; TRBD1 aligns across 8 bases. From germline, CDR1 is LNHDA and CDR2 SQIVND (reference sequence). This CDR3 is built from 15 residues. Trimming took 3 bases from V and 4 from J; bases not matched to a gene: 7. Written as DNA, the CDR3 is TGTGCCAGTAGTATTCAGGGGGCTAGGGCCACTGAAGCTTTCTTT. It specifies CASSIQGARATEAFF.

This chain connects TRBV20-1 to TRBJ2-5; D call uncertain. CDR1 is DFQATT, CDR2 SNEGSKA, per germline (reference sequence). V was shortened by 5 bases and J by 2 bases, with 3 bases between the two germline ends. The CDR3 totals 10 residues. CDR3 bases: TGCAGTGCTTATCAAGAGACCCAGTACTTC. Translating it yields CSAYQETQYF.

CDR3 DNA sequence: TGTGCCTGGAGTGTAAGGGGGGCCTCCACAGATACGCAGTATTTT. Its translation: CAWSVRGASTDTQYF. The chain couples TRBV30 to TRBJ2-3, with D possibly called TRBD1 or TRBD2 (6 bases each). The V gene lost 0 bases and the J gene lost 2 bases, with 12 bases spanning the gap. Germline-derived CDR1 and CDR2 are GTSNPN and SVGIG (reference sequence). This CDR3 contains 15 residues.

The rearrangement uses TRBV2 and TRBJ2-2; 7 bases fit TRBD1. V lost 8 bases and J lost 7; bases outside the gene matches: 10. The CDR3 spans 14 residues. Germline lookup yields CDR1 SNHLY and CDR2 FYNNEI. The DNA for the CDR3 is TGTGCCAGCGTAGTACAGGGGCACCGCGGGGAGCTGTTTTTT. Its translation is CASVVQGHRGELFF.

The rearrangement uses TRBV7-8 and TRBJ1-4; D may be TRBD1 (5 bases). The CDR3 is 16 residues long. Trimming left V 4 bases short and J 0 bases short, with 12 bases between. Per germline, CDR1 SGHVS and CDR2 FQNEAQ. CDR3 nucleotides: TGTGCCAGCAGCTCAACGGTGGGGCCAACTAATGAAAAACTGTTTTTT. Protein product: CASSSTVGPTNEKLFF.

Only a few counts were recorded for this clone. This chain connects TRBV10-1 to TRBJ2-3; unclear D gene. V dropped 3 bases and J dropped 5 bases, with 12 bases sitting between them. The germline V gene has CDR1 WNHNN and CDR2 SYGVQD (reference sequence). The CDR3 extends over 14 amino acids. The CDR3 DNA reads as TGCGCCAGCAGTGAAAATCTGGGTCAAGATACGCAGTATTTT. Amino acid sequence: CASSENLGQDTQYF.

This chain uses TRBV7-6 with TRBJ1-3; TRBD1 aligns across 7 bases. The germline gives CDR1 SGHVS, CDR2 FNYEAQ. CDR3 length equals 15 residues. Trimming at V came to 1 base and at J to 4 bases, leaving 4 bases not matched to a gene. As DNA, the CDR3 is TGTGCCAGCAGCTTAGTACCGGGACAGGGAAACACCATATATTTT. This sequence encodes CASSLVPGQGNTIYF. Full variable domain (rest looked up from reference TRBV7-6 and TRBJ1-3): GAGVSQSPRYKVTKRGQDVALRCDPISGHVSLYWYRQALGQGPEFLTYFNYEAQQDKSGLPNDRFSAERPEGSISTLTIQRTEQRDSAMYRCASSLVPGQGNTIYFGEGSWLTVV.

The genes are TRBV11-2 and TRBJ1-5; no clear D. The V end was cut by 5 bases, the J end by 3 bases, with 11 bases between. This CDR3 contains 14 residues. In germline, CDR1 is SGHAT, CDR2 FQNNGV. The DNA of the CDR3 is TGTGCCAGCAGCCTTAGTCCGTTCAATCAGCCCCAGCATTTT. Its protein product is CASSLSPFNQPQHF. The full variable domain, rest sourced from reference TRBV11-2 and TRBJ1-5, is EAGVAQSPRYKIIEKRQSVAFWCNPISGHATLYWYQQILGQGPKLLIQFQNNGVVDDSQLPKDRFSAERLKGVDSTLKIQPAKLEDSAVYLCASSLSPFNQPQHFGDGTRLSIL.

The CDR3 loop reads CASSPLPSGRRGTGELFF. The CDR3 DNA reads TGTGCCAGCTCACCTCTTCCTAGCGGGAGAAGAGGCACCGGGGAGCTGTTTTTT. The chain combines TRBV18 with TRBJ2-2; 10 nucleotides match TRBD2. V was clipped by 3 bases and J by 4 bases; unmatched bases: 11. The CDR3 runs to 18 residues. The germline V gene encodes CDR1 KGHSH and CDR2 LQKENI.

The CDR3 sequence is CASSIPLRGPEAFF. The CDR3 bases are TGTGCCAGTAGTATTCCGTTAAGGGGACCCGAAGCTTTCTTT. The chain is built from TRBV19 and TRBJ1-1; possibly TRBD1 for D (5 bases). The V and J ends lost 3 bases and 8 bases respectively, with 16 bases between them. The CDR3 length is 14 residues. Germline-derived CDR1 and CDR2 are LNHDA and SQIVND (reference sequence).